These 19 T cell receptor beta chains were all obtained from the same sample, sequenced in a study of long-term antiretroviral therapy in people with HIV. Researchers ran immunoSEQ v3.0 at survey level. TCRdb keeps only in-frame clones here, not all; method: immunoSEQ multiplex PCR. The repertoire holds about 22,000 clones, over 75% seen once, with under 9.5% in the top ten. Sample: unsorted PBMCs, taken 1.8 years before starting antiretroviral therapy. These receptor sequences come from a woman aged 25 to 39 with HIV.

Only one count was recorded for this clone. V usage is TRBV7-8 and J usage is TRBJ1-3, with TRBD1 matching over 10 bases. V dropped 5 bases and J dropped 8; count of bases not matched to a gene: 12. CDR1 and CDR2 from the germline V gene are SGHVS and FQNEAQ. The CDR3 runs 16 residues. The CDR3 nucleotides read TGTGCCAGCAGCCCTCCCGGGACAGGGGCTCAGGACACCATATATTTT. It yields the protein CASSPPGTGAQDTIYF.

The genes are TRBV11-2 and TRBJ1-2; the match to TRBD1 covers 12 bases. Germline V gene sequence: CDR1 SGHAT, CDR2 FQNNGV. With 1 base clipped from V and 7 bases from J, the junction kept 4 bases outside the gene matches. This CDR3 contains 15 residues. CDR3 bases: TGTGCCAGCAGCTTAGTGGGACAGGGGGCTCGTGGCTACACCTTC. Amino acid sequence: CASSLVGQGARGYTF.

In DNA, the CDR3 is TGTGCCTGGAGTGCCCAATGGGGGCAATACACTGAAGCTTTCTTT. Protein product: CAWSAQWGQYTEAFF. The V call is TRBV30, the J call TRBJ1-1; maybe TRBD1 (6 bases). CDR1 GTSNPN and CDR2 SVGIG come from the germline V gene (reference sequence). CDR3 size: 15 residues. V dropped 1 base and J dropped 3 bases, with 15 bases sitting between them.

The chain carries TRBV19 and TRBJ1-3, with D possibly being TRBD1 (6 bases). The CDR3 covers 15 residues. Trimming pared 6 bases from V and 0 bases from J, leaving 12 bases between. Germline-derived CDR1 and CDR2 are LNHDA and SQIVND (reference sequence). The CDR3 sequence is CASSLGQSSGNTIYF. The DNA for the CDR3 is TGTGCCAGTAGCCTCGGACAGAGCTCTGGAAACACCATATATTTT.

CDR3 sequence (DNA): TGTGCCTGGAGTGGGTCCTTCGGGGGGCAGTGGGAGACCCAGTACTTC. It yields the protein CAWSGSFGGQWETQYF. The chain has TRBV30 and TRBJ2-5; tentative D call: TRBD2 (7 bases). CDR1 and CDR2 (germline): GTSNPN, SVGIG (reference sequence). Trimming removed 1 base from V and 5 bases from J, with 20 bases in between. This CDR3 has 16 amino acids. The variable domain in full, with the rest retrieved from reference TRBV30 and TRBJ2-5, is SQTIHQWPATLVQPVGSPLSLECTVEGTSNPNLYWYRQAAGRGLQLLFYSVGIGQISSEVPQNLSASRPQDRQFILSSKKLLLSDSGFYLCAWSGSFGGQWETQYFGPGTRLLVL.

V is TRBV27 and J is TRBJ2-7; a weak D match, TRBD1 (5 bases). Germline CDR1 and CDR2: MNHEY and SMNVEV (reference sequence). This CDR3 has 13 amino acids. V lost 5 bases and J 2 bases, leaving 10 bases between the germline ends. The CDR3 spells CASSPRQTYEQYF. In DNA, the CDR3 is TGTGCCAGCAGTCCAAGACAGACCTACGAGCAGTACTTC.

This chain connects TRBV11-2 to TRBJ1-1, with 8 bases identical to TRBD1. The ends lost 4 bases at V and 4 bases at J; junction bases unmatched: 14. This CDR3 has 17 amino acids. The germline V gene has CDR1 SGHAT and CDR2 FQNNGV. The DNA for the CDR3 is TGTGCCAGCAGCTCACCACGCCGCGGACAGGGTCTCACTGAAGCTTTCTTT. This encodes CASSSPRRGQGLTEAFF.

This chain joins TRBV11-2 and TRBJ2-1, with 8 bases identical to TRBD1. Per germline, CDR1 SGHAT and CDR2 FQNNGV. The length of the CDR3 is 14 residues. After removal of 6 bases from V and 9 bases from J, the junction contained 10 bases not matched to a gene. The CDR3 region is CASSSSRGLSEQFF. CDR3 coding DNA: TGTGCCAGCAGTTCCTCCAGGGGGCTAAGTGAGCAGTTCTTC. Using reference TRBV11-2 and TRBJ2-1 for the parts outside the CDR3, the full variable domain is EAGVAQSPRYKIIEKRQSVAFWCNPISGHATLYWYQQILGQGPKLLIQFQNNGVVDDSQLPKDRFSAERLKGVDSTLKIQPAKLEDSAVYLCASSSSRGLSEQFFGPGTRLTVL.

As regards this clone: Its ends do not fully match the called genes, so a read error is possible. V and J are TRBV5-8 and TRBJ1-3; no clear D. The germline V gene has CDR1 SGHTS and CDR2 YDEGEE. The CDR3 spans 13 residues. The CDR3 DNA reads as TGTGCCAGCAGGTACCGGACTGGGAACACCATATATTTT. Its protein is CASRYRTGNTIYF.

V and J are TRBV2 and TRBJ2-6; D is unclear. CDR3 length equals 15 residues. The V end was cut by 2 bases, the J end by 2 bases, with 7 bases between. The V gene's germline CDR1 is SNHLY and CDR2 FYNNEI. The CDR3 DNA is TGTGCCAGCAGTGAAAAACTGACTGGGGCCAACGTCCTGACTTTC. Amino acid sequence: CASSEKLTGANVLTF.

The V gene is TRBV7-8, the J gene TRBJ2-3; TRBD2 matches 15 bases. V was pared by 1 base and J by 4 bases, with 6 bases of the junction left unmatched. This CDR3 has 18 residues. CDR1 is SGHVS, CDR2 FQNEAQ, per germline. CDR3 sequence (DNA): TGTGCCAGCAGCTTAGGGACTAGCGGGGGGGCTTTCGCAGATACGCAGTATTTT. It codes for CASSLGTSGGAFADTQYF.

The count of this clone is one. CDR3 coding DNA: TGCAGCGTTGAAGATAACGGACGGCGGCAAGAGACCCAGTACTTC. It codes for CSVEDNGRRQETQYF. The V and J genes are TRBV29-1 and TRBJ2-5, with D hard to call. V was trimmed by 0 bases and J by 2 bases, leaving 13 bases between them. The V gene's germline CDR1 is SQVTM and CDR2 ANQGSEA. The CDR3 loop spans 15 amino acids. The variable domain in full, completed from reference TRBV29-1 and TRBJ2-5, reads SAVISQKPSRDICQRGTSLTIQCQVDSQVTMMFWYRQQPGQSLTLIATANQGSEATYESGFVIDKFPISRPNLTFSTLTVSNMSPEDSSIYLCSVEDNGRRQETQYFGPGTRLLVL.

The rearrangement uses TRBV7-9 and TRBJ2-3; D not resolved. Germline V gene sequence: CDR1 SEHNR, CDR2 FQNEAQ (reference sequence). The CDR3 has 13 residues. Trimming cost V 0 bases and J 6 bases, with 7 bases left between them. In nucleotides, the CDR3 is TGTGCCAGCAGCTTAGCGTCGGAGGATACGCAGTATTTT. Translated: CASSLASEDTQYF.

This clone was observed a single time. The chain couples TRBV6-1 to TRBJ2-1; D is uncertain. This CDR3 is 12 amino acids long. In germline, CDR1 is MNHNS, CDR2 SASEGT. V was shortened by 0 bases and J by 10 bases, with 7 bases between the two germline ends. In nucleotides, the CDR3 is TGTGCCAGCAGTGAAGCGGCAGAGGAGCAGTTCTTC. Protein sequence: CASSEAAEEQFF.

The CDR3 here is CASSLSASYNSPLHF. The CDR3 DNA is TGTGCCAGCAGTCTTTCGGCCTCCTATAATTCACCCCTCCACTTT. The J gene is TRBJ1-6, the V gene TRBV6-1; D is unclear. CDR1 and CDR2 from the germline V gene are MNHNS and SASEGT. V was trimmed by 5 bases and J by 0 bases, leaving 8 bases between them. The CDR3 spans 15 residues.

The chain is built from TRBV5-1 and TRBJ2-5; tentatively, D is TRBD2 (5 bases). V was cut by 1 base and J by 2 bases, with 9 bases left in between. Germline loops: CDR1 SGHRS, CDR2 YFSETQ. This CDR3 has 14 amino acids. CDR3 in DNA: TGCGCCAGCAGCTTGTGGGGAGATCAAGAGACCCAGTACTTC. This translates into CASSLWGDQETQYF.

The rearrangement joins TRBV5-1 to TRBJ1-5, with D unclear. V shed 0 bases and J shed 5 bases, with 6 bases lying between them. Germline CDR1 and CDR2: SGHRS and YFSETQ. The CDR3 sequence is 13 residues long. The CDR3 reads CASSLDRDQPQHF. The CDR3 coding sequence is TGCGCCAGCAGCTTGGACAGAGATCAGCCCCAGCATTTT.

J is TRBJ2-3 and V is TRBV30, with 12 bases fitting TRBD1. From germline, CDR1 is GTSNPN and CDR2 SVGIG (reference sequence). V was clipped by 5 bases and J by 8 bases; unmatched bases: 17. CDR3 length: 17 residues. The CDR3 reads CAWANLDRDRGRRTQYF. DNA of the CDR3: TGTGCCTGGGCGAATTTAGATCGGGACAGGGGGCGACGTACGCAGTATTTT.

V is TRBV5-1 and J is TRBJ1-2, with D uncertain. The germline V gene has CDR1 SGHRS and CDR2 YFSETQ. Trimming took off 0 bases at V and 3 bases at J, with 12 bases between the two ends. The CDR3 length is 15 residues. The CDR3 DNA reads as TGCGCCAGCAGCTTGGCCCTAGGACGGGACTATGGCTACACCTTC. This encodes CASSLALGRDYGYTF.